This T cell receptor beta chain is drawn from a study of T cell changes during pregnancy in multiple sclerosis. The CDR3 has 12 amino acids. Germline CDR1 is SNHLY and CDR2 is FYNNEI. V lost 4 bases and J lost 7, with 8 bases in between. TCRdb keeps only in-frame clones here, not all; method: immunoSEQ multiplex PCR. This sample has about 64,000 clones, with around nine tenths found just once. This receptor was obtained from a female donor with multiple sclerosis, enrolled in a pregnancy study. The sequencing here drew on peripheral blood, taken in the second trimester of pregnancy. The chain carries TRBV2 and TRBJ2-1, with D possibly TRBD1 on 6 matching bases. CDR3 in amino acids: CASSGQANEQFF. CDR3 in DNA: TGTGCCAGCAGTGGACAGGCGAATGAGCAGTTCTTC.